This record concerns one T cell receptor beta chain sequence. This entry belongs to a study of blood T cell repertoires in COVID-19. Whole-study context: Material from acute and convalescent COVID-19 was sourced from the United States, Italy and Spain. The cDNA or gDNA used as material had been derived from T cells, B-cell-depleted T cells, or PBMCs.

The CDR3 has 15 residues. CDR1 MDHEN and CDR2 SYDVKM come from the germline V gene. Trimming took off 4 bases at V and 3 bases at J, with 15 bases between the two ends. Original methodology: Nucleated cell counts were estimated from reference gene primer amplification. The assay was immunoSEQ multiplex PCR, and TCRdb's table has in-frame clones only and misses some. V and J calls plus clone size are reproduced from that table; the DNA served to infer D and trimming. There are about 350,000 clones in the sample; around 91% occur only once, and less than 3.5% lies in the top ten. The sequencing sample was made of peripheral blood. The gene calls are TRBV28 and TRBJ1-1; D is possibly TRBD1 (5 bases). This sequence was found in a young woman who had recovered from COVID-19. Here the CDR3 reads CASSSYGGFYTEAFF. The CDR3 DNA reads TGTGCCAGCAGTTCCTATGGGGGGTTTTACACTGAAGCTTTCTTT.